The 8 T cell receptor beta chains given below trace back to one sample, sequenced in a study of response to subunit inactivated influenza vaccine. TCRdb itself ran the RT-PCR reads through MiXCR, one entry per CDR3 protein. The sample holds 610,000 or so distinct CDR3 sequences, approximately 14% seen once. The specimen comprised PBMCs from blood, sampled roughly 12 days after vaccination. These receptors all come from a man aged 45-65 years who received an inactivated influenza vaccine.

The V and J genes are TRBV6-2 or TRBV6-3 and TRBJ2-5, with unresolved D. Germline loops: CDR1 MNHEY, CDR2 SVGEGT. The CDR3 sequence is 13 residues long. Between the trimmed V and J ends, which lost 6 bases and 5 bases, there was a span of 13 bases. The CDR3 coding sequence is TGTGCCAGCAGCGACACTGTAGAGGAGACCCAGTACTTC. Protein: CASSDTVEETQYF.

This clonotype came up a few times. The chain recombines TRBV12-3 or TRBV12-4 with TRBJ2-7; the D gene is possibly TRBD2 (7 bases). V shed 3 bases and J shed 2 bases, with 14 bases lying between them. The CDR3 contains 15 residues. Written as DNA, the CDR3 is TGTGCCAGCAGTTTTAGTGCGGGGGCGACCTACGAGCAGTACTTC. Translated, it gives CASSFSAGATYEQYF.

J is TRBJ1-2 and V is TRBV5-4, with 10 bases that match TRBD1. This CDR3 has 14 residues. With V trimmed by 6 bases and J by 4 bases, 6 bases remained unmatched. The V gene's germline CDR1 is SGHNT and CDR2 YYREEE (reference sequence). The CDR3 DNA is TGTGCCAGCAACCCGACAGGGGGCCCCTATGGCTACACCTTC. Its protein product is CASNPTGGPYGYTF.

This clonotype was found many times. The V and J genes are TRBV9 and TRBJ2-1, with unresolved D. V lost 3 bases and J 9 bases, leaving 22 bases between the germline ends. CDR3 length: 16 amino acids. Germline CDR1 and CDR2: SGDLS and YYNGEE. DNA of the CDR3: TGTGCCAGCAGCGCGCTTAGCTTTGCGATTACGACTGAGCAGTTCTTC. Residues: CASSALSFAITTEQFF.

This clonotype has only a few counts. V gene TRBV10-3 combines with J gene TRBJ1-6, with D uncertain. The ends were cut back, 8 bases at V and 8 bases at J, with 13 bases in the middle. CDR3 length: 13 amino acids. Germline V gene lookup returns CDR1 ENHRY and CDR2 SYGVKD. The chain's CDR3 is CAIGSGTYSPLHF. The CDR3 DNA is TGTGCCATCGGATCGGGTACCTATTCACCCCTCCACTTT.

The chain recombines TRBV9 with TRBJ2-7; 7 positions match TRBD1. CDR3 length: 14 amino acids. The V gene's germline CDR1 is SGDLS and CDR2 YYNGEE. After removal of 0 bases from V and 3 bases from J, the junction contained 3 bases not matched to a gene. This chain's CDR3 is CASSVGPGGYEQYF. The DNA of the CDR3 is TGTGCCAGCAGCGTAGGCCCAGGGGGCTACGAGCAGTACTTC.

This clonotype was detected a few times. The CDR3 DNA reads as TGCAGCGTTGTGGAGGGAGGGAGAGCGAATGAGCAGTTCTTC. As protein: CSVVEGGRANEQFF. The V and J genes are TRBV29-1 and TRBJ2-1; TRBD2 aligns across 7 bases. Germline V gene sequence: CDR1 SQVTM, CDR2 ANQGSEA. V trimming: 4 bases; J trimming: 7 bases; junction bases outside the gene matches: 10. The CDR3 has 14 amino acids.

The chain recombines TRBV14 with TRBJ2-1, with D perhaps being TRBD1 or TRBD2 (6 bases each). V lost 4 bases, J lost 5 bases, and 12 bases lay in between. The V gene's germline CDR1 is SGHDN and CDR2 FVKESK. CDR3 size: 14 residues. The DNA for the CDR3 is TGTGCCAGCAGCCTGGGGGGACATAACAATGAGCAGTTCTTC. Protein sequence: CASSLGGHNNEQFF.